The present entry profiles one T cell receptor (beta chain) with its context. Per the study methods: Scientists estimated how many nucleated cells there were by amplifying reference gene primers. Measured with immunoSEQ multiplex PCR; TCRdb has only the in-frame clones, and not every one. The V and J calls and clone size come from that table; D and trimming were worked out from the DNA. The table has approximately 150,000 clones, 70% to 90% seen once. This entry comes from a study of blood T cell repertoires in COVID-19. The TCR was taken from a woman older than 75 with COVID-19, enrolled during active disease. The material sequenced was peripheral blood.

CDR3 sequence (DNA): TGTGCCAGCAGTGTGGGGGGGACAGGGATAGCTAACTATGGCTACACCTTC. Encoded protein: CASSVGGTGIANYGYTF. V gene TRBV2 combines with J gene TRBJ1-2, with 9 bases identical to TRBD1. CDR1 SNHLY and CDR2 FYNNEI come from the germline V gene. This CDR3 contains 17 residues. V lost 4 bases and J lost 0; bases outside the gene matches: 9.